This T cell receptor beta chain originates from a study of blood T cells in healthy people across ages. Study results and caveats: One million T cells yielded diversity estimates that were considered underestimates.

For the second PCR, which ran for roughly 6 to 12 cycles, a sample-barcoded 5' primer and a J-beta primer mix were used. TCRdb analysed the 5' RACE reads with MiXCR anew, one entry per CDR3 protein. Of around 850,000 distinct CDR3 sequences detected, 36% appear once; the ten largest clones hold around 13%. The CDR3 extends over 15 amino acids. V dropped 5 bases and J dropped 5; count of bases not matched to a gene: 10. CDR1 and CDR2 (germline): SGHAT, FQDESV (reference sequence). For this clonotype: Its antigen is currently unknown.

The clonotype comes from a man in his late teens or twenties in good health. This chain joins TRBV11-1 and TRBJ2-5, with 8 bases fitting TRBD1. Sequences were obtained from blood. The CDR3 reads CASSPGSGGSETQYF. The CDR3 DNA sequence: TGTGCCAGCAGCCCCGGCTCAGGGGGCTCTGAGACCCAGTACTTC.